The 23 T cell receptor beta chains presented below share a single source sample, sequenced in a study of metastatic and nonmetastatic thyroid tumors. TCRdb reanalyzed the PCR reads with MiXCR. Of about 7,000 clones in the sample, roughly two fifths were seen once. Treatment of any kind had been given to no patient before thyroid surgery. The sample taken for sequencing was tumor tissue. These receptors originate from a female donor with papillary thyroid cancer or a benign thyroid nodule (not recorded which). Some clones in this sample may be carry-over from other donors' samples.

On this clone: A junction boundary mismatches the germline segment, possibly from a read error. The chain joins TRBV6-5 to TRBJ2-6, with 8 bases fitting TRBD1. Germline CDR1 and CDR2: MNHEY and SVGAGI. The CDR3 runs to 16 residues. CDR3 amino acids: CASSWRGQVGANVLTF. The CDR3 nucleotides are TGTGCCAGCAGTTGGAGGGGACAGGTCGGGGCCAACGTCCTTACTTTC.

This clone was counted a few times. The chain carries TRBV6-1 and TRBJ2-1; TRBD2 matches 11 bases. This CDR3 spans 15 amino acids. Trimming at V came to 6 bases and at J to 5 bases, leaving 6 bases not matched to a gene. Germline values: CDR1 MNHNS, CDR2 SASEGT. The CDR3 is CASRAVAGGNNEQFF. The CDR3 coding sequence is TGTGCCAGCAGGGCGGTAGCGGGAGGGAACAATGAGCAGTTCTTC.

This clone was counted at least ten times. Germline is not matched at one junction end, which may reflect a read error. The J gene is TRBJ2-3, the V gene TRBV6-1; D unresolved. The CDR3 loop spans 12 amino acids. The germline gives CDR1 MNHNS, CDR2 SASEGT. The DNA for the CDR3 is TGTGCCGGCAGCCCTAGGCGTGATACGCAGTATTTT. This gives the protein CAGSPRRDTQYF.

This clone was seen only once. It may be a read error: a sequence one base away is much more abundant. This rearrangement joins TRBV7-8 to TRBJ1-5; TRBD1 agrees at 7 bases. CDR1 SGHVS and CDR2 FQNEAQ come from the germline V gene. The CDR3 consists of 15 residues. The CDR3 nucleotides are TGTGCCAGCATCTTAGCGACAGGGAGCGATCAGCCCCAGCATTTT. It encodes CASILATGSDQPQHF. The entire variable domain, with the rest obtained from reference TRBV7-8 and TRBJ1-5, is as follows: GAGVSQSPRYKVAKRGQDVALRCDPISGHVSLFWYQQALGQGPEFLTYFQNEAQLDKSGLPSDRFFAERPEGSVSTLKIQRTQQEDSAVYLCASILATGSDQPQHFGDGTRLSIL.

This clone showed up just a few times. V and J are TRBV28 and TRBJ1-1; TRBD1 aligns across 8 bases. This CDR3 has 15 residues. V dropped 3 bases and J dropped 5; count of bases not matched to a gene: 8. Per the germline V gene, CDR1 is MDHEN and CDR2 is SYDVKM. The CDR3 protein is CASSFQTGGGTEAFF. The DNA of the CDR3 is TGTGCCAGCAGTTTTCAAACAGGGGGAGGTACTGAAGCTTTCTTT.

This clone qualifies as medium-sized (0.01 to 0.1%). The chain links TRBV19 to TRBJ2-7, with TRBD1 matching over 9 bases. The ends lost 3 bases at V and 3 bases at J; junction bases unmatched: 3. This CDR3 spans 14 amino acids. Per the germline V gene, CDR1 is LNHDA and CDR2 is SQIVND (reference sequence). CDR3 sequence: CASSITGGGYEQYF. CDR3 coding DNA: TGTGCCAGTAGTATCACAGGGGGCGGCTACGAGCAGTACTTC.

This clone was found many times. The rearrangement joins TRBV28 to TRBJ1-1; D remains unclear. CDR3 length: 14 residues. V lost 10 bases and J lost 2, with 17 bases in between. Germline V gene data show CDR1 as MDHEN and CDR2 as SYDVKM. The CDR3 DNA reads as TGTGCCACCGGCCCGGGGAGACTCAACACTGAAGCTTTCTTT. It yields the protein CATGPGRLNTEAFF.

The V and J genes are TRBV20-1 and TRBJ1-1, with a weak D call TRBD1 (6 bases). This CDR3 has 15 amino acids. The V and J ends lost 2 bases and 3 bases respectively, with 16 bases between them. The germline V gene has CDR1 DFQATT and CDR2 SNEGSKA (reference sequence). The CDR3: CSARQTGRWDTEAFF. The CDR3 nucleotides are TGCAGTGCTAGACAGACAGGAAGATGGGACACTGAAGCTTTCTTT.

This rearrangement joins TRBV7-3 to TRBJ1-1; D perhaps matches TRBD1 (6 bases). V shed 5 bases and J shed 1 base, with 11 bases lying between them. The germline V gene has CDR1 SGHTA and CDR2 FQGTGA. CDR3 length equals 14 residues. In DNA form, the CDR3 reads TGTGCCAGCAGCCTGGGACACCAGAACACTGAAGCTTTCTTT. Amino acid sequence: CASSLGHQNTEAFF.

This clone came up once. This chain uses TRBV4-2 with TRBJ2-7; 8 nucleotides align to TRBD2. Germline loops: CDR1 LGHNA, CDR2 YNFKEQ. The CDR3 totals 14 residues. V lost 3 bases and J lost 3; bases outside the gene matches: 4. The chain's CDR3 is CASSQSGTSYEQYF. DNA for the CDR3: TGTGCCAGCAGCCAGTCCGGGACTAGCTACGAGCAGTACTTC.

This rearrangement joins TRBV9 to TRBJ2-2; D is perhaps TRBD1 (6 bases). The V end was cut by 0 bases, the J end by 1 base, with 16 bases between. Germline V CDR1 and CDR2: SGDLS, YYNGEE. The CDR3 has 18 residues. Here the CDR3 DNA reads TGTGCCAGCAGCGTAGACGACAGGTGTTCTAAGAACACCGGGGAGCTGTTTTTT. Translated: CASSVDDRCSKNTGELFF.

The chain has TRBV15 and TRBJ1-1, with D hard to call. The CDR3 covers 14 residues. V shed 5 bases and J shed 10 bases, with 20 bases lying between them. The germline gives CDR1 LNHNV, CDR2 YYDKDF (reference sequence). DNA of the CDR3: TGTGCCACCAGCCCCACGCGGGGTCCAAGTCCAGCTTTCTTT. This codes for CATSPTRGPSPAFF.

V is TRBV6-1 and J is TRBJ1-1; 8 nucleotides align to TRBD1. V trimming: 4 bases; J trimming: 3 bases; junction bases outside the gene matches: 4. Germline V gene lookup returns CDR1 MNHNS and CDR2 SASEGT. The CDR3 loop spans 14 amino acids. The DNA for the CDR3 is TGTGCCAGCAGTGCAGGGGGCGCAGACACTGAAGCTTTCTTT. This translates into CASSAGGADTEAFF.

V is TRBV20-1 and J is TRBJ2-7; 12 nucleotides agree with TRBD2. Germline V gives CDR1 DFQATT, CDR2 SNEGSKA (reference sequence). Trimming took 3 bases from V and 0 from J; bases not matched to a gene: 3. This CDR3 is 15 amino acids long. The CDR3 reads CSARVTSGSSYEQYF. CDR3 sequence (DNA): TGCAGTGCTAGGGTGACTAGCGGGAGCTCCTACGAGCAGTACTTC.

This clone was seen a few times. This chain connects TRBV20-1 to TRBJ2-3; 7 bases match TRBD1. The junction had 11 bases not matched to a gene; V was cut back by 5 bases and J by 0 bases. This CDR3 region has 16 residues. The germline gives CDR1 DFQATT, CDR2 SNEGSKA (reference sequence). CDR3 nucleotide sequence: TGCAGTGCTCCGGTGAACAGGGGATCTAGCACAGATACGCAGTATTTT. Translating gives CSAPVNRGSSTDTQYF.

This clone was seen a few times. The chain links TRBV27 to TRBJ2-7, with D possibly being TRBD1 (5 bases). V lost 2 bases and J 5 bases, leaving 10 bases between the germline ends. The CDR3 is 13 amino acids. CDR1 and CDR2 (germline): MNHEY, SMNVEV (reference sequence). The CDR3 region has the DNA TGTGCCAGCAGTTTACAGGGTACCAACGAGCAGTACTTC. It specifies CASSLQGTNEQYF.

This clone was seen only a few times. This chain joins TRBV6-4 and TRBJ1-4; possible D gene TRBD1, 5 bases. Looked up from germline, CDR1 is MRHNA and CDR2 is SNTAGT. The CDR3 extends over 15 amino acids. The V gene lost 8 bases and the J gene lost 13 bases, with 26 bases spanning the gap. The CDR3 nucleotides read TGTGCCAGCCCCGCGGGGGGGGACCGTTCGGGGTTACTGTTTTTT. Protein: CASPAGGDRSGLLFF.

This clone was seen only a few times. The V gene is TRBV6-5, the J gene TRBJ2-1; 7 bases are shared with TRBD1. V shed 0 bases and J 9 bases; nucleotides not matched to a gene: 5. This CDR3 region has 14 residues. The germline V gene has CDR1 MNHEY and CDR2 SVGAGI. DNA of the CDR3: TGTGCCAGCAGTTACTCGGCAGGGGGTGGTGAGCAGTTCTTC. Its translation: CASSYSAGGGEQFF.

This sequence joins TRBV3-1 and TRBJ2-3; 7 bases line up with TRBD2. V was pared by 7 bases and J by 5 bases, with 9 bases of the junction left unmatched. The germline V gene encodes CDR1 LGHDT and CDR2 YNNKEL (reference sequence). This CDR3 has 14 residues. The CDR3 bases are TGTGCCAGCACTCCTCGCGGGAGCGGAGATACGCAGTATTTT. This codes for CASTPRGSGDTQYF.

The chain links TRBV27 to TRBJ2-5; D is undetermined. In germline, CDR1 is MNHEY, CDR2 SMNVEV (reference sequence). The V gene lost 0 bases and the J gene lost 9 bases, with 11 bases spanning the gap. The CDR3 runs to 13 residues. The CDR3 loop reads CASSLSWHMAQYF. The CDR3 bases are TGTGCCAGCAGTTTATCATGGCATATGGCCCAGTACTTC.

This clone was seen a few times. The junction departs from germline at one end; a sequencing error may be responsible. The J gene is TRBJ1-5, the V gene TRBV19; no definite D call. The V gene's germline CDR1 is LNHDA and CDR2 SQIVND (reference sequence). The CDR3 loop spans 12 amino acids. CDR3 sequence (DNA): TGCGCCAGTAATTGGGATCGTCAGCCCCAGCATTTT. Amino acids: CASNWDRQPQHF. Full variable domain (outside the CDR3, taken from reference TRBV19 and TRBJ1-5): DGGITQSPKYLFRKEGQNVTLSCEQNLNHDAMYWYRQDPGQGLRLIYYSQIVNDFQKGDIAEGYSVSREKKESFPLTVTSAQKNPTAFYLCASNWDRQPQHFGDGTRLSIL.

This chain links TRBV3-1 with TRBJ2-4; D not resolved. CDR1 and CDR2 from the germline V gene are LGHDT and YNNKEL (reference sequence). The CDR3 totals 18 residues. The V end lost 1 base, the J end lost 0 bases, and 16 bases lay between the germline ends. The CDR3 loop is CASSQVGALVGAKNIQYF. Written as DNA, the CDR3 is TGTGCCAGCAGCCAAGTTGGCGCCCTAGTGGGAGCCAAAAACATTCAGTACTTC.

This clone qualifies as medium-sized (0.01 to 0.1%). The chain joins TRBV5-1 to TRBJ2-2; D call uncertain. V was clipped by 0 bases and J by 2 bases, with 11 bases between them. The CDR3 extends over 16 amino acids. Germline V gene data show CDR1 as SGHRS and CDR2 as YFSETQ. The DNA for the CDR3 is TGCGCCAGCAGCTTGGGAGACCAACTAAACACCGGGGAGCTGTTTTTT. Residues: CASSLGDQLNTGELFF.